This T cell receptor beta chain was sequenced for a study of PD-L1 blockade in urothelial cancer. Study-level background: The number of prior chemotherapy regimens per patient was 0 to 3. Blood analysis occurred 3 weeks (second dose) and 6 weeks after treatment start.

The CDR3 covers 11 residues. Trimming removed 6 bases from V and 5 bases from J, with 10 bases in between. From germline, CDR1 is DFQATT and CDR2 SNEGSKA (reference sequence). The assay was immunoSEQ multiplex PCR, and TCRdb's table has in-frame clones only and misses some. The sample carries more than 40,000 clones, 82% recorded once. The time point denotes: pretreatment peripheral blood. Locally advanced or metastatic urothelial carcinoma affected all patients. The sequence was collected from a man aged 45-65 years with urothelial cancer. The material sequenced was PBMCs, taken around atezolizumab (anti-PD-L1) treatment. This chain uses TRBV20-1 with TRBJ2-5; D gene unclear. CDR3 bases: TGCAGTGCCCAGGATCGGGAGACCCAGTACTTC. It is translated as CSAQDRETQYF.